This T cell receptor beta chain was captured in a study of blood T cell repertoires in COVID-19. V lost 3 bases and J lost 2, with 14 bases in between. Germline V gives CDR1 LGHNA, CDR2 YNFKEQ. The CDR3 is made up of 16 amino acids. Generated by immunoSEQ multiplex PCR, the TCRdb table keeps only in-frame clones and is missing some. The sample records 200,000 to 250,000 clones, 84% being singletons. This clone has only one observation. The chain employs TRBV4-2 and TRBJ2-1, with unresolved D. The sequence derives from a man aged 55 to 70 who had recovered from COVID-19. The sample consisted of PBMCs or T cells enriched from blood (not recorded which). The CDR3 DNA follows: TGTGCCAGCAGCCAGGCCTCTAGTACTCCCTACAATGAGCAGTTCTTC. Protein: CASSQASSTPYNEQFF.